These T cell receptor beta chains were read from a single sample in a study of T cells after yellow fever vaccination. TCRdb re-derived calls from the 5' RACE reads in MiXCR, one entry per CDR3 protein. The sample carries around 250,000 distinct CDR3 sequences, roughly 5.6% recorded once. This specimen consisted of CD4+ T cells sorted from PBMCs, obtained on the day of the yellow fever booster vaccination. Receptors originate from a man in his late teens or twenties who received the YFV17D yellow fever vaccine. The CDR3 runs from the conserved cysteine through the conserved F or W.

V	J	length	CDR3
TRBV12-3/TRBV12-4	TRBJ1-5	14	CASSLGGNNQPQHF
TRBV6-2/TRBV6-3	TRBJ1-5	16	CASSYGTGLYNQPQHF
TRBV7-8	TRBJ2-3	15	CASSPGRTYIHTQYF
TRBV4-2	TRBJ1-4	17	CASSQEPGGSANEKLFF
TRBV4-3	TRBJ2-4	14	CASSQVLPSAIQYF
TRBV27	TRBJ1-5	14	CASTDRQGGQPQHF
TRBV15	TRBJ2-5	14	CATSRDSTGETQYF
TRBV20-1	TRBJ1-2	16	CSAQKIQGSSNYGYTF
TRBV4-1	TRBJ2-5	14	CASSPTGVSETQYF
TRBV30	TRBJ1-2	12	CAWSPLDYGYTF
TRBV4-2	TRBJ1-1	13	CASSQGVTTEAFF
TRBV7-2	TRBJ2-1	15	CASSPPRGVYNEQFF
TRBV10-3	TRBJ2-2	15	CAISEVAGYTGELFF
TRBV4-3	TRBJ1-2	16	CASSQEGVSSSYGYTF
TRBV5-1	TRBJ1-1	13	CASSSAVRGEAFF
TRBV29-1	TRBJ1-1	14	CSVPSGQGNTEAFF
TRBV5-1	TRBJ1-6	14	CASSLDGGSSPLHF
TRBV4-3	TRBJ1-6	15	CASSTHRDTNSPLHF
TRBV7-6	TRBJ2-5	13	CASSLAVRETQYF
TRBV6-1	TRBJ2-3	15	CASSGLAGSTDTQYF
TRBV5-1	TRBJ1-1	14	CASSFGAGNTEAFF
TRBV6-5	TRBJ1-1	15	CASSYSKGRDTEAFF